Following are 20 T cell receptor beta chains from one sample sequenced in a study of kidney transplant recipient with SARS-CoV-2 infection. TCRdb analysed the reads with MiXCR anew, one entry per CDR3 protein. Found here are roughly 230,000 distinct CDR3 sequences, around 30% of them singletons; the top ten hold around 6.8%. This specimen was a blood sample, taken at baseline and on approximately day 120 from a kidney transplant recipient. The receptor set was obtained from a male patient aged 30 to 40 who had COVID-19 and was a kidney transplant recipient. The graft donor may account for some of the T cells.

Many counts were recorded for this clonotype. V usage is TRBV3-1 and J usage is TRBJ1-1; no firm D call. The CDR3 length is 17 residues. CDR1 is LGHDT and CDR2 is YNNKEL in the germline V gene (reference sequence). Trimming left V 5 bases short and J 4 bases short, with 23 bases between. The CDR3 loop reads CASSIFFPISIRTEAFF. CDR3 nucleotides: TGTGCCAGCAGCATCTTCTTTCCCATTTCAATTCGCACTGAAGCTTTCTTT.

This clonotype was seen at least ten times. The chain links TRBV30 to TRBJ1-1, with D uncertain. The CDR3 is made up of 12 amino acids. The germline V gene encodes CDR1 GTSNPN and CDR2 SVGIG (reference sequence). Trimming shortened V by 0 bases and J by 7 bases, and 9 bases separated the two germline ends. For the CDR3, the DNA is TGTGCCTGGAGTGTGCCCGAGATTGAAGCTTTCTTT. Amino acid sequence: CAWSVPEIEAFF.

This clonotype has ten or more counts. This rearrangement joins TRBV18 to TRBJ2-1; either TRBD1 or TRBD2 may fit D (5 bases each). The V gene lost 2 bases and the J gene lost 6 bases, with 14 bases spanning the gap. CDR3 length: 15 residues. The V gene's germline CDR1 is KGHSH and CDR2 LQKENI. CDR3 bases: TGTGCCAGCTCACCAAAATTTCCCGGGACCAATGAGCAGTTCTTC. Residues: CASSPKFPGTNEQFF.

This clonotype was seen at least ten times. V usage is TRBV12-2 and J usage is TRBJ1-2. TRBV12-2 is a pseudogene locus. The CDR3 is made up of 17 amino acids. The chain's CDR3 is CASRFHGTPRKTYGYTF. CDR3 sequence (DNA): TGTGCAAGTCGCTTCCATGGGACTCCACGAAAGACCTATGGCTACACCTTC.

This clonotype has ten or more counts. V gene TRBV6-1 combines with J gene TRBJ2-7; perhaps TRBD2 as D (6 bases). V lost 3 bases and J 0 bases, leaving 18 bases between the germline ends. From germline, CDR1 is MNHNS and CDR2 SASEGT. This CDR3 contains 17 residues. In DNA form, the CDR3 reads TGTGCCAGCAGTGAGGGTCGTGGGACTTTTAGCTCCTACGAGCAGTACTTC. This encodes CASSEGRGTFSSYEQYF.

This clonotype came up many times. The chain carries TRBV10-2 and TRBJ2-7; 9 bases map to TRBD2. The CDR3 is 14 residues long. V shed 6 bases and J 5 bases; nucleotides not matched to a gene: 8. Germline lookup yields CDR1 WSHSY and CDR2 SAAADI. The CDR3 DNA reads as TGCGCCAGCAGGACTAGCGGAGGAGAAAACGAGCAGTACTTC. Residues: CASRTSGGENEQYF.

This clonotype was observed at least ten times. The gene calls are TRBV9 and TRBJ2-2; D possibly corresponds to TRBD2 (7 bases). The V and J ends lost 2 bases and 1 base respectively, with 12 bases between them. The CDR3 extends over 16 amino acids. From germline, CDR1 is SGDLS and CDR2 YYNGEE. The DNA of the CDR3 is TGTGCCAGCAGCGTTCGGGGGGCAGTGAACACCGGGGAGCTGTTTTTT. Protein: CASSVRGAVNTGELFF.

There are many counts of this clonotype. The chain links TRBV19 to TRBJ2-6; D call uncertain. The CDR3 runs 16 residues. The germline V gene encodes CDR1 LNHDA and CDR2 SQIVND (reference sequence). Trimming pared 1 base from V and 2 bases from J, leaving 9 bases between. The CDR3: CASSIATSAGANVLTF. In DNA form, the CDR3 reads TGTGCCAGTAGTATAGCGACATCAGCTGGGGCCAACGTCCTGACTTTC.

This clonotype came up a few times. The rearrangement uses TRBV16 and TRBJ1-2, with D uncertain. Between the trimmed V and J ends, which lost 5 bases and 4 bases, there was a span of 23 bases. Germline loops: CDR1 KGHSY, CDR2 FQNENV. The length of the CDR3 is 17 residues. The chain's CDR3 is CASSTLMVVRKTYGYTF. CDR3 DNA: TGTGCCAGCAGCACGTTAATGGTCGTTAGAAAGACCTATGGCTACACCTTC.

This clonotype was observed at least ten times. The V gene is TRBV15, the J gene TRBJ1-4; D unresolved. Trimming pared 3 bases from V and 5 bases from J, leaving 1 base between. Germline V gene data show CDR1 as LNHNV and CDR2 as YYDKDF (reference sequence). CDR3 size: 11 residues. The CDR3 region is CATSRNEKLFF. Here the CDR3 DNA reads TGTGCCACCAGCAGGAATGAAAAACTGTTTTTT. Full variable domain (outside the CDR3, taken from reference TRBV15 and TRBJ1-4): DAMVIQNPRYQVTQFGKPVTLSCSQTLNHNVMYWYQQKSSQAPKLLFHYYDKDFNNEADTPDNFQSRRPNTSFCFLDIRSPGLGDTAMYLCATSRNEKLFFGSGTQLSVL.

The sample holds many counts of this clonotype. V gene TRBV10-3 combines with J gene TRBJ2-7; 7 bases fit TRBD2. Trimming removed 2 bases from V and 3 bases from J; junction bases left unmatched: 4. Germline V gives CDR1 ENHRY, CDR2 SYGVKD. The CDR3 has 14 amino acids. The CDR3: CAISEPGTNYEQYF. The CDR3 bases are TGTGCCATCAGTGAGCCCGGGACTAACTACGAGCAGTACTTC.

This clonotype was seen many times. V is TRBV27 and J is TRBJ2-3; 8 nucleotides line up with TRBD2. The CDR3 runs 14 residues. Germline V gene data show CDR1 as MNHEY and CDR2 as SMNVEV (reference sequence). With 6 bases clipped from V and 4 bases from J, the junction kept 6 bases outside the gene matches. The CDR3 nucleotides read TGTGCCAGCAGCCATAGCGGGATCGCAGATACGCAGTATTTT. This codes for CASSHSGIADTQYF.

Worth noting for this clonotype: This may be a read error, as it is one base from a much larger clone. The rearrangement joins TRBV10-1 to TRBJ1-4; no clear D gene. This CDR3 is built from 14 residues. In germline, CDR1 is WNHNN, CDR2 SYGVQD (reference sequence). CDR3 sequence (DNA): TGCGCCAGCAGTGAAGGTTATTCCGGTGAAAGACTGTTTTTT. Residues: CASSEGYSGERLFF.

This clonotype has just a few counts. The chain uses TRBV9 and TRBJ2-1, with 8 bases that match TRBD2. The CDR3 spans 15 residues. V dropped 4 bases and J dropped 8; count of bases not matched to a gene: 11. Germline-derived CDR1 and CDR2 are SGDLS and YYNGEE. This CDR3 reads CASSTGGGRGDEQFF. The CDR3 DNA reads TGTGCCAGCAGCACCGGGGGGGGCCGGGGAGATGAGCAGTTCTTC. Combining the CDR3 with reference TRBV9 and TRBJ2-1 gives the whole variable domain DSGVTQTPKHLITATGQRVTLRCSPRSGDLSVYWYQQSLDQGLQFLIQYYNGEERAKGNILERFSAQQFPDLHSELNLSSLELGDSALYFCASSTGGGRGDEQFFGPGTRLTVL.

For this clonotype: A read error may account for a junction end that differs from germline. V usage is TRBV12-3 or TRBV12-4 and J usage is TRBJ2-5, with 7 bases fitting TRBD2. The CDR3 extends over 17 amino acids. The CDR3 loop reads CASSPGQAGLSQETRYF. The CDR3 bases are TGTGCCAGCAGTCCCGGGCAAGCGGGATTATCACAAGAGACCCGGTACTTC.

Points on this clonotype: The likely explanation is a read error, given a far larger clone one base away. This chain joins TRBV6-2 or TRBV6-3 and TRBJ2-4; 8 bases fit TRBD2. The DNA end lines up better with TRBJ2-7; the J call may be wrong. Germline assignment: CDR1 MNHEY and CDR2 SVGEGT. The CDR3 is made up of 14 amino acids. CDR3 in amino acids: CASIAQPGGNEQYF. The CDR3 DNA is TGTGCCAGCATAGCCCAGCCGGGGGGGAACGAGCAGTACTTC.

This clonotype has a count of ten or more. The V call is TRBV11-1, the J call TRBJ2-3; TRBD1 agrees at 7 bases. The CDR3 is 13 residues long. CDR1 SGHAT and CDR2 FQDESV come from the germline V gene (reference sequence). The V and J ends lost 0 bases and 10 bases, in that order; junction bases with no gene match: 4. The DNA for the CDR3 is TGTGCCAGCAGCTTAGCGAGACAGGGTGCGCAGTATTTT. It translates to CASSLARQGAQYF.

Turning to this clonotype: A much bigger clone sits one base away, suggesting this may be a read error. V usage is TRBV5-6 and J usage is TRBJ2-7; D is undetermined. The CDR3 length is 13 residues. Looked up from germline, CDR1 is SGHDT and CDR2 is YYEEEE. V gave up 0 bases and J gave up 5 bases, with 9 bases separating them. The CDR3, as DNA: TGTGCCAGCAGCTTGGTGTACGGCCACGAGCAGTACTTC. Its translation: CASSLVYGHEQYF.

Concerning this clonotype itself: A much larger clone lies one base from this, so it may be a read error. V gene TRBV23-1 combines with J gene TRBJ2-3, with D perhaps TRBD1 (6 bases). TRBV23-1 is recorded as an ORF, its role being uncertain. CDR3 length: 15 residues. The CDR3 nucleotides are TGCGCCGGCAGTCAAGTTACAGGGATCTCAGATACGCAGTATTTT. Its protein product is CAGSQVTGISDTQYF.

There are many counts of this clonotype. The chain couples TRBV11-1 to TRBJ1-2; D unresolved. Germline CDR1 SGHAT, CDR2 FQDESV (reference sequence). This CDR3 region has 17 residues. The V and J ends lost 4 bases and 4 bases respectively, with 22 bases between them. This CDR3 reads CASSSRNKAGKTYGYTF. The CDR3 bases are TGTGCCAGCAGCTCAAGGAATAAGGCTGGAAAGACCTATGGCTACACCTTC.